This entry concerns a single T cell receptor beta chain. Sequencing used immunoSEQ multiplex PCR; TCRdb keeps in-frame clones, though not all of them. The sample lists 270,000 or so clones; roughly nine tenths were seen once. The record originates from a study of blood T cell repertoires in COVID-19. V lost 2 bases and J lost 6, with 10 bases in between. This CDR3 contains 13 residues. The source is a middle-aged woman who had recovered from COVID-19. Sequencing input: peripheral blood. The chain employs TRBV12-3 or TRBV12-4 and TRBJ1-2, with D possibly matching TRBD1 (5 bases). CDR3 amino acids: CASSLWGGDGYTF. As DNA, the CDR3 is TGTGCCAGCAGTTTATGGGGCGGGGATGGCTACACCTTC.